This entry lists 13 T cell receptor beta chains sequenced from one sample in a study of cytomegalovirus exposure and HLA in healthy donors. The data were produced by immunoSEQ multiplex PCR, yet TCRdb's version contains in-frame clones alone and is incomplete. The sample has some 210,000 clones; around 87% are singletons. Source material: PBMCs. The source is a young woman in good health and CMV-seropositive.

The chain employs TRBV5-1 and TRBJ1-1; 9 nucleotides line up with TRBD1. CDR3 length equals 16 residues. Germline V gives CDR1 SGHRS, CDR2 YFSETQ. The J segment lost 0 bases and the V segment lost 5 bases, leaving 8 bases of the junction unmatched. The CDR3 is CASRSGTGTMNTEAFF. The CDR3 bases are TGCGCCAGCAGATCTGGGACAGGGACAATGAACACTGAAGCTTTCTTT.

The V and J genes are TRBV4-1 and TRBJ2-3; D perhaps matches TRBD1 (5 bases). The CDR3 length is 17 residues. V was shortened by 0 bases and J by 7 bases, with 20 bases between the two germline ends. From germline, CDR1 is MGHRA and CDR2 YSYEKL. The CDR3 sequence: CASSQESPDSTRNTQYF. CDR3 in DNA: TGCGCCAGCAGCCAAGAATCCCCCGACAGTACCAGGAATACGCAGTATTTT.

A word on this clone: A read error may produce the germline difference seen at one junction end. The CDR3 sequence is CASSAQGIRDYGYTF. The CDR3 DNA reads as TGTGCCAGTAGTGCACAGGGGATTAGAGACTATGGCTACACCTTC. The chain uses TRBV2 and TRBJ1-2; TRBD1 matches 7 bases. The CDR3 extends over 15 amino acids. CDR1 is SNHLY, CDR2 FYNNEI, per germline.

The sample holds many counts of this clone. The V call is TRBV9, the J call TRBJ2-3; 10 nucleotides line up with TRBD2. The germline CDR1 and CDR2 sequences are SGDLS and YYNGEE. J was trimmed by 4 bases and V by 2 bases; bases with no gene match: 7. The CDR3 totals 16 residues. This chain's CDR3 is CASSVSSGRAPDTQYF. The CDR3, as DNA: TGTGCCAGCAGCGTGTCGAGCGGGAGGGCCCCAGATACGCAGTATTTT.

V is TRBV27 and J is TRBJ2-7, with D hard to call. V dropped 2 bases and J dropped 0 bases, with 11 bases sitting between them. The CDR3 spans 15 residues. Germline V gives CDR1 MNHEY, CDR2 SMNVEV (reference sequence). Here the CDR3 reads CASSLVSVSSYEQYF. DNA of the CDR3: TGTGCCAGCAGTTTAGTGTCGGTGAGCTCCTACGAGCAGTACTTC.

This sequence joins TRBV5-1 and TRBJ2-3, with 13 bases lining up with TRBD2. V lost 3 bases, J lost 2 bases, and 9 bases stayed unmatched. CDR1 SGHRS and CDR2 YFSETQ come from the germline V gene. The CDR3 has 18 amino acids. The CDR3 DNA sequence: TGCGCCAGCAGCTGGGGACTAGCGGGAACACTTCCCACAGATACGCAGTATTTT. Its protein product is CASSWGLAGTLPTDTQYF.

The chain joins TRBV30 to TRBJ1-4; TRBD1 might be the D (6 bases). Deletions cut 4 bases from V and 5 bases from J, with 11 bases between. This CDR3 region has 13 residues. The germline CDR1 and CDR2 sequences are GTSNPN and SVGIG (reference sequence). In DNA form, the CDR3 reads TGTGCCTGGACTACAGGGTACAATGAAAAACTGTTTTTT. Translating it yields CAWTTGYNEKLFF. Based on the CDR3 plus reference TRBV30 and TRBJ1-4, the full variable domain is SQTIHQWPATLVQPVGSPLSLECTVEGTSNPNLYWYRQAAGRGLQLLFYSVGIGQISSEVPQNLSASRPQDRQFILSSKKLLLSDSGFYLCAWTTGYNEKLFFGSGTQLSVL.

The chain couples TRBV5-1 to TRBJ1-2; weak D call: TRBD1 (6 bases). Germline V gives CDR1 SGHRS, CDR2 YFSETQ. The CDR3 contains 15 residues. The V end was cut by 0 bases, the J end by 4 bases, with 13 bases between. CDR3 in amino acids: CASSLVMGDTYGYTF. The CDR3 DNA follows: TGCGCCAGCAGCTTGGTGATGGGGGACACCTATGGCTACACCTTC.

On this clone itself: The junction shows a germline mismatch at one end, possibly a read error. This sample also contains other DNA sequences that code for the same CDR3. The V gene is TRBV5-4, the J gene TRBJ2-7, with 11 positions matching TRBD1. The CDR3 loop spans 15 amino acids. Germline V lookup: CDR1 SGHNT, CDR2 YYREEE (reference sequence). The chain's CDR3 is CASSLGGQGAYEQYF. CDR3 coding DNA: TGTGCCAGCAGTTTGGGGGGACAGGGGGCCTACGAGCAGTACTTC.

V and J are TRBV7-2 and TRBJ2-3; TRBD2 aligns across 10 bases. With 6 bases clipped from V and 10 bases from J, the junction kept 13 bases outside the gene matches. This CDR3 has 15 residues. In germline, CDR1 is SGHTA, CDR2 FQGNSA. CDR3 loop: CASSIGSGRAVSQYF. In DNA form, the CDR3 reads TGTGCCAGCAGTATTGGGAGCGGGAGGGCCGTTTCGCAGTATTTT.

The chain has TRBV10-3 and TRBJ1-2, with a tentative D call TRBD1 (5 bases). The CDR3 covers 13 residues. Per the germline V gene, CDR1 is ENHRY and CDR2 is SYGVKD. Trimming pared 2 bases from V and 9 bases from J, leaving 13 bases between. CDR3 DNA: TGTGCCATCAGTGAGGTCCTCAGGGAACGCTACACCTTC. Its translation: CAISEVLRERYTF.

The gene calls are TRBV5-6 and TRBJ2-5, with a possible D match to TRBD2 (5 bases). This CDR3 has 14 amino acids. V lost 5 bases and J lost 7, with 18 bases in between. The germline V gene has CDR1 SGHDT and CDR2 YYEEEE. This CDR3 is CASSSGWVALTQYF. The CDR3 DNA is TGTGCCAGCAGTTCGGGGTGGGTCGCGCTGACCCAGTACTTC.

The rearrangement joins TRBV28 to TRBJ1-2; D uncertain. Trimming pared 2 bases from V and 8 bases from J, leaving 18 bases between. Looked up from germline, CDR1 is MDHEN and CDR2 is SYDVKM. CDR3 length: 15 residues. CDR3 DNA sequence: TGTGCCAGCAGTTTAAGGAACTGGGTGGTGGAGGGCTACACCTTC. Translated, it gives CASSLRNWVVEGYTF.